This T cell receptor (beta chain) was documented in a study of cytomegalovirus exposure and HLA in healthy donors. General study points: It was confirmed in vitro that a few of the CMV-associated chains were specific for CMV antigens.

About this clone itself: Its target is not known.

Germline V CDR1 and CDR2: KGHSH, LQKENI. CDR3 length: 14 residues. The trim removed 5 bases at V and 3 bases at J, leaving 3 bases unmatched. Repertoires were generated with immunoSEQ multiplex PCR, while TCRdb's copy carries only in-frame clones and drops some. Of approximately 76,000 clones detected, less than 95% appear once; the ten largest clones hold 2.5% to 3.5%. The V gene is TRBV18, the J gene TRBJ2-1, with 8 nucleotides matching TRBD2. The sequencing sample was made of PBMCs. The TCR sequence derives from a young woman in good health and CMV-seropositive. The CDR3 sequence is CASSLSGGYNEQFF. The CDR3 region has the DNA TGTGCCAGCTCATTGAGCGGGGGCTACAATGAGCAGTTCTTC. The full variable domain, its missing parts supplied by reference TRBV18 and TRBJ2-1, is NAGVMQNPRHLVRRRGQEARLRCSPMKGHSHVYWYRQLPEEGLKFMVYLQKENIIDESGMPKERFSAEFPKEGPSILRIQQVVRGDSAAYFCASSLSGGYNEQFFGPGTRLTVL.